This T cell receptor beta chain emerged from a study of vaccination and CD4 T cells after COVID-19. Study-level findings and limits: Spike mono-reactivity was found in 304 of 307 vaccine-specific clones from convalescent patients.

A few counts support this clonotype. Its antigen remains unidentified. Cultured CD4+ T cell DNA was sequenced using the Oncomine TCR Beta short-read assay. TCRdb reprocessed the PCR reads via MiXCR and lists one record per CDR3 protein. Of approximately 13,000 distinct CDR3 sequences in the sample, over 50% were seen once. Per germline, CDR1 DFQATT and CDR2 SNEGSKA (reference sequence). This CDR3 contains 15 residues. J was trimmed by 6 bases and V by 5 bases; bases with no gene match: 11. Noted treatment: approximately nine-day PBMC culture with coronavirus spike peptide pools or control peptides (ViraFEST assay).

This chain uses TRBV20-1 with TRBJ1-5; 9 bases map to TRBD1. Sequencing input: CD4+ T cells from blood, cultured in vitro. This clonotype originated in a human donor who had recovered from COVID-19. The CDR3: CSAFTSGQGFQPQHF. For the CDR3, the DNA is TGCAGTGCTTTTACCTCGGGACAGGGCTTTCAGCCCCAGCATTTT.